This is a list of T cell receptor beta chains from one sample in a study of blood T cell repertoires in COVID-19. TCRdb's copy holds only in-frame clones and misses some; the assay was immunoSEQ multiplex PCR. Of approximately 150,000 clones in the sample, around 83% were seen once. Sequencing input: peripheral blood. These TCRs come from a man between 70 and 80 years old who had recovered from COVID-19. Each CDR3 is given with its conserved first and last residue. D genes are given only for firm matches. The listing skips clone size in some rows; elsewhere it reads once, few, many or a size class.

size	V	J	D	CDR3	DNA
NA	TRBV7-3	TRBJ2-1	TRBD2	CASSLRGTSGVYSYNEQFF	TGTGCCAGCAGCTTAAGGGGGACTAGCGGGGTCTACTCCTACAATGAGCAGTTCTTC
NA	TRBV30	TRBJ1-5	NA	CAWSEHSNQPQHF	TGTGCCTGGAGTGAGCATAGCAATCAGCCCCAGCATTTT
once	TRBV7-3	TRBJ2-5	TRBD1	CASSYGQGRRETQYF	TGTGCCAGCAGCTACGGACAGGGGAGGCGGGAGACCCAGTACTTC
NA	TRBV14	TRBJ2-5	TRBD2	CASSPRGAGLGVVETQYF	TGTGCCAGCAGCCCCAGAGGAGCGGGGCTGGGAGTTGTCGAGACCCAGTACTTC
NA	TRBV4-1	TRBJ2-4	NA	CASSQDQGGLAKNIQYF	TGCGCCAGCAGCCAAGATCAGGGGGGCCTAGCCAAAAACATTCAGTACTTC
NA	TRBV3-1/TRBV3-2	TRBJ2-1	NA	CASSQAGVTYNEQFF	TGTGCCAGCAGCCAAGCGGGAGTCACCTACAATGAGCAGTTCTTC
NA	TRBV2	TRBJ2-7	TRBD2	CASTPPGGVEQYF	TGTGCCAGCACCCCCCCGGGGGGGGTTGAGCAGTACTTC
NA	TRBV28	TRBJ1-5	NA	CASSLWAGKVVNQPQHF	TGTGCCAGCAGTTTATGGGCAGGGAAGGTGGTCAATCAGCCCCAGCATTTT
NA	TRBV2	TRBJ2-5	TRBD1	CASSEGQGAGETQYF	TGTGCCAGCAGTGAAGGACAGGGAGCTGGAGAGACCCAGTACTTC
NA	TRBV19	TRBJ2-1	NA	CATTRLVGGNEQFF	TGTGCCACAACTCGACTAGTCGGGGGCAATGAGCAGTTCTTC
NA	TRBV4-1	TRBJ2-3	TRBD1	CASSQGTGSTDTQYF	TGCGCCAGCAGCCAAGGGACAGGGAGCACAGATACGCAGTATTTT
NA	TRBV4-1	TRBJ2-3	TRBD1	CASSQGQGFGGDTQYF	TGCGCCAGCAGCCAGGGACAGGGGTTTGGAGGAGATACGCAGTATTTT
NA	TRBV5-6	TRBJ1-6	NA	CASSLGQGISPLHF	TGTGCCAGCAGCTTGGGCCAGGGAATATCACCCCTCCACTTT
NA	TRBV7-9	TRBJ1-1	TRBD1	CASSRQQGTNTEAFF	TGTGCCAGCAGCCGCCAACAGGGGACGAACACTGAAGCTTTCTTT
NA	TRBV6-5	TRBJ1-5	NA	CASSWTANSNQPQHF	TGTGCCAGCAGTTGGACAGCAAATAGCAATCAGCCCCAGCATTTT
NA	TRBV5-1	TRBJ1-5	NA	CASSLAPGDQPQHF	TGCGCCAGCAGCTTGGCCCCAGGGGATCAGCCCCAGCATTTT
NA	TRBV4-3	TRBJ1-4	TRBD1	CASSQDALTGLGEKLFF	TGCGCCAGCAGCCAAGATGCCCTGACAGGGTTAGGCGAAAAACTGTTTTTT
NA	TRBV19	TRBJ2-3	TRBD2	CASSTLMRGLAGQGFTDTQYF	TGTGCCAGTAGTACTCTAATGAGGGGACTAGCGGGACAGGGATTCACAGATACGCAGTATTTT
NA	TRBV12-5	TRBJ2-2	NA	CASGLNGYTGELFF	TGTGCTAGTGGTTTGAACGGTTACACCGGGGAGCTGTTTTTT
NA	TRBV7-9	TRBJ2-3	TRBD2	CASSLGLDSDTQYF	TGTGCCAGCAGCTTGGGACTAGACTCGGATACGCAGTATTTT
NA	TRBV6-5	TRBJ1-4	NA	CASGRQQTNEKLFF	TGTGCCAGCGGTCGACAGCAAACTAATGAAAAACTGTTTTTT
NA	TRBV19	TRBJ2-6	NA	CASSIVQGSSGANVLTF	TGTGCCAGTAGTATAGTACAGGGTAGCTCTGGGGCCAACGTCCTGACTTTC
NA	TRBV7-3	TRBJ2-3	TRBD2	CASSLATLAGDSGTDTQYF	TGTGCCAGCAGCTTAGCAACCCTAGCGGGAGACTCGGGCACAGATACGCAGTATTTT
NA	TRBV28	TRBJ2-1	TRBD2	CASSFGLAGTTSSYNEQFF	TGTGCCAGCAGTTTCGGGCTAGCGGGCACTACGAGCTCCTACAATGAGCAGTTCTTC
NA	TRBV14	TRBJ1-1	TRBD1	CASSQAPGQGRTEAFF	TGTGCCAGCAGCCAAGCCCCGGGACAGGGGCGTACTGAAGCTTTCTTT
few	TRBV7-9	TRBJ2-1	TRBD2	CASNRLAGNNEQFF	TGTGCCAGCAACCGACTAGCGGGGAACAATGAGCAGTTCTTC
NA	TRBV15	TRBJ2-7	TRBD1	CATSRVGQGAAEQYF	TGTGCCACCAGCAGAGTTGGACAGGGGGCCGCCGAGCAGTACTTC
NA	TRBV7-9	TRBJ2-5	NA	CASSERETQYF	TGTGCCAGCAGCGAGAGAGAGACCCAGTACTTC
NA	TRBV18	TRBJ1-2	TRBD1	CASSPGTGGSGYTF	TGTGCCAGCTCACCAGGGACAGGGGGCTCTGGCTACACCTTC
once	TRBV28	TRBJ1-1	NA	CASSFRNTEAFF	TGTGCCAGCAGTTTCAGAAACACTGAAGCTTTCTTT
NA	TRBV10-3	TRBJ2-7	NA	CAISEEGEYYEQYF	TGTGCCATCAGTGAAGAGGGGGAGTACTACGAGCAGTACTTC
NA	TRBV5-5	TRBJ2-3	TRBD2	CASSSRTSGSTDTQYF	TGTGCCAGCAGCTCTCGGACTAGCGGGAGTACAGATACGCAGTATTTT
NA	TRBV18	TRBJ2-3	TRBD1	CASSPPGQGGDTQYF	TGTGCCAGCTCACCACCGGGACAGGGAGGAGATACGCAGTATTTT
NA	TRBV28	TRBJ1-3	NA	CASTRTDSGNTIYF	TGTGCCAGCACACGGACAGACTCTGGAAACACCATATATTTT
NA	TRBV18	TRBJ2-5	NA	CASSPRGGSGETQYF	TGTGCCAGCTCCCCGAGGGGAGGATCCGGAGAGACCCAGTACTTC
NA	TRBV5-6	TRBJ1-6	NA	CASTTGTLNSPLHF	TGTGCCAGCACCACCGGGACACTTAATTCACCCCTCCACTTT
NA	TRBV11-2	TRBJ2-1	TRBD2	CASSRPGLAPNEQFF	TGTGCCAGCAGCCGACCGGGACTAGCTCCGAATGAGCAGTTCTTC
NA	TRBV6-5	TRBJ1-5	TRBD1	CASRDRGNGNQPQHF	TGTGCCTCCCGGGACAGGGGGAATGGCAATCAGCCCCAGCATTTT
NA	TRBV2	TRBJ2-7	TRBD1	CASRGPGTGYSYGYEQYF	TGTGCCAGCAGGGGTCCCGGGACAGGTTATTCCTACGGCTACGAGCAGTACTTC
NA	TRBV11-2	TRBJ2-7	TRBD2	CASSYSGNRGEQYF	TGTGCCAGCAGCTATAGCGGGAACCGGGGCGAGCAGTACTTC
once	TRBV14	TRBJ2-2	TRBD1	CASSRGQGSGTGELFF	TGTGCCAGCAGCCGCGGACAGGGGTCGGGCACCGGGGAGCTGTTTTTT
NA	TRBV5-1	TRBJ2-5	TRBD1	CASSLGPQGDETQYF	TGCGCCAGCAGCTTGGGCCCCCAGGGGGACGAGACCCAGTACTTC
few	TRBV6-5	TRBJ1-2	NA	CASWGGSKDYGYTF	TGTGCCAGCTGGGGAGGGTCTAAGGACTATGGCTACACCTTC
NA	TRBV10-2	TRBJ2-5	TRBD2	CASRQLAGQETQYF	TGCGCCAGCAGACAACTAGCGGGCCAAGAGACCCAGTACTTC
NA	TRBV11-2	TRBJ1-1	NA	CASRVQGQSNTEAFF	TGTGCCAGCAGAGTGCAGGGACAATCAAACACTGAAGCTTTCTTT
NA	TRBV3-1/TRBV3-2	TRBJ2-3	NA	CASSPGPSDTQYF	TGTGCCAGCAGCCCGGGTCCTTCAGATACGCAGTATTTT
NA	TRBV3-1/TRBV3-2	TRBJ2-7	NA	CASSQDSGPTWIYEQYF	TGTGCCAGCAGCCAAGATTCAGGGCCCACCTGGATCTACGAGCAGTACTTC
NA	TRBV18	TRBJ2-3	TRBD2	CASSPPAGGSPDTQYF	TGTGCCAGCTCACCACCGGCGGGAGGGTCTCCAGATACGCAGTATTTT
NA	TRBV7-2	TRBJ1-6	NA	CASSLGGDGSNSPLHF	TGTGCCAGCAGCTTAGGAGGGGACGGGAGTAATTCACCCCTCCACTTT
NA	TRBV13	TRBJ1-1	NA	CASTSWGLTEAFF	TGTGCCAGCACCTCGTGGGGGCTTACTGAAGCTTTCTTT
NA	TRBV5-6	TRBJ1-4	NA	CASGTEKLFF	TGTGCCAGCGGCACCGAAAAACTGTTTTTT
NA	TRBV6-5	TRBJ1-6	TRBD1	CASSYSTGGIGSPLHF	TGTGCCAGCAGTTACTCCACAGGGGGCATCGGTTCACCCCTCCACTTT
NA	TRBV7-8	TRBJ1-3	NA	CASSLGASGNTIYF	TGTGCCAGCAGCCTAGGGGCCTCTGGAAACACCATATATTTT
NA	TRBV7-9	TRBJ2-1	TRBD2	CASSPGLAGVHEQFF	TGTGCCAGCAGCCCGGGACTAGCGGGAGTTCATGAGCAGTTCTTC
NA	TRBV28	TRBJ1-2	TRBD1	CASSGAGTGRGRYTF	TGTGCCAGCAGTGGAGCCGGGACAGGTCGTGGGCGCTACACCTTC
many	TRBV28	TRBJ1-3	NA	CASSLPGSGNTIYF	TGTGCCAGCAGTTTACCCGGCTCTGGAAACACCATATATTTT
NA	TRBV7-9	TRBJ2-5	NA	CASSSRQVLQETQYF	TGTGCCAGCAGCTCCCGACAGGTGCTACAAGAGACCCAGTACTTC
NA	TRBV6-5	TRBJ1-5	TRBD1	CASSSGTGRNQPQHF	TGTGCCAGCAGCTCCGGGACAGGGCGGAATCAGCCCCAGCATTTT
NA	TRBV3-1/TRBV3-2	TRBJ2-7	NA	CASSPPLGRYEQYF	TGTGCCAGCAGCCCACCGCTGGGGAGGTACGAGCAGTACTTC
NA	TRBV7-9	TRBJ2-2	NA	CASSLAGGFVRTGELFF	TGTGCCAGCAGCTTAGCGGGAGGCTTCGTGAGGACCGGGGAGCTGTTTTTT